This TCR beta chain was obtained from a study of OX40 agonist ivuxolimab in advanced cancers. Study-wide results and caveats: The CD4+ and CD8+ T cells in the blood had expanded clonally by week 6 at 0.1 to 3.0 mg/kg.

Generated by immunoSEQ multiplex PCR, the TCRdb table keeps only in-frame clones and is missing some. This sample yields 30,000 to 35,000 clones, of which 89% are seen a single time; 35% to 45% belongs to the top ten. Germline CDR1 and CDR2: SNHLY and FYNNEI. This CDR3 is built from 15 residues. The V end lost 2 bases, the J end lost 2 bases, and 12 bases lay between the germline ends. Note on this clone: Its target is unknown.

V and J are TRBV2 and TRBJ2-5; D is possibly TRBD2 (5 bases). This sample comprised CD4+ or CD8+ T cells sorted from blood, obtained in a trial of the OX40 agonist ivuxolimab. The source of this sequence is an adult with an advanced solid tumor such as melanoma, head and neck, liver or kidney cancer. Here the CDR3 reads CASSETGSRQETQYF. The DNA of the CDR3 is TGTGCCAGCAGTGAAACGGGGTCACGGCAAGAGACCCAGTACTTC.